This section outlines one TCR beta chain sequence together with its context. Its target is unknown. This entry comes from a study of T cell responses to AZD1222 COVID-19 vaccine. The protocol was immunoSEQ multiplex PCR, while the TCRdb copy is restricted to in-frame clones and leaves out a portion. Of more than 85,000 clones listed, more than 70% were seen once; the top ten hold less than 4.5%. The CDR3 loop spans 17 amino acids. The germline gives CDR1 MDHEN, CDR2 SYDVKM. The J segment lost 9 bases and the V segment lost 2 bases, leaving 12 bases of the junction unmatched. General study results and limits: Only a handful of AZD1222 recipients were seropositive at baseline.

This receptor was obtained from an adult who received the AZD1222 COVID-19 vaccine. J is TRBJ1-6 and V is TRBV28, with 8 positions matching TRBD1. This material consisted of peripheral blood, taken 28 days after the second AZD1222 dose. The CDR3 sequence: CASSLLKQGVGISPLHF. In DNA form, the CDR3 reads TGTGCCAGCAGTTTACTGAAACAGGGGGTCGGAATTTCACCCCTCCACTTT.